This T cell receptor beta chain derives from a study of CD8 T cells in Susac syndrome. Worth noting for this clonotype: The antigen remains undetermined.

It was negative isolation that provided the CD8+ and CD4+ T cells, whereas TEMRA cells were enriched by FACS. cDNA came from around 0.5 to 1 ug RNA primed by random hexamers. TCRdb re-analysed the immunoSEQ multiplex PCR reads in MiXCR, keeping a single row per CDR3 protein. The data hold 70,000 to 85,000 distinct CDR3 sequences, with about 96% observed a single time. Study conclusions and caveats: CD8+ clones in Susac expanded most in TEMRA cells and active patients.

The source material was CD8+ T cells from PBMCs. The TCR originated in a human donor with Susac syndrome.

The CDR3 bases are TGCAGTGCTAGAGAGAGGGGGAGCCTCAGGAAAGAGACCCAGTACTTC. This codes for CSARERGSLRKETQYF. The V call is TRBV20-1, the J call TRBJ2-5, with D tentatively TRBD1 (6 bases). The V end lost 0 bases, the J end lost 3 bases, and 17 bases lay between the germline ends. The germline gives CDR1 DFQATT, CDR2 SNEGSKA (reference sequence). This CDR3 region has 16 residues.